A selection of T cell receptor beta chains follows, all from one sample in a study of cytomegalovirus exposure and HLA in healthy donors. Method: immunoSEQ multiplex PCR; TCRdb's copy keeps in-frame clones and lacks some. The data contain roughly 120,000 clones, roughly nine tenths of them singletons. Sequencing input: PBMCs. The receptor source for this set is a man aged 18 to 30 in good health and CMV-seropositive. Each CDR3 is given with its conserved first and last residue. The D gene is left open where the match is weak. Size is omitted from some rows. Given values are once, few, many or a class for expanded clones.

d_call j_call clone_size v_call cdr3_nt cdr3_aa
TRBD1 TRBJ2-3 NA TRBV11-3 TGTGCCAGCAGCTCCAGGGGGCGTGAGGTCGATACGCAGTATTTT CASSSRGREVDTQYF
NA TRBJ1-2 NA TRBV5-1 TGCGCCAGCAGCTTGGCCGATGGAGGGGTTGGCTACACCTTC CASSLADGGVGYTF
NA TRBJ2-1 NA TRBV5-6 TGTGCCAGCAGCTTGAAGGACACTCGCTACAATGAGCAGTTCTTC CASSLKDTRYNEQFF
NA TRBJ2-7 NA TRBV5-1 TGCGCCAGCAGCTTGGCCGGACAATCCTACGAGCAGTACTTC CASSLAGQSYEQYF
NA TRBJ1-4 NA TRBV7-9 TGTGCCAGCAGCCCTAATTCGGTCGGTAATGAAAAACTGTTTTTT CASSPNSVGNEKLFF
TRBD1 TRBJ1-1 NA TRBV19 TGTGCCAGTAGGCCAAACACAGGGGTCATCACTGAAGCTTTCTTT CASRPNTGVITEAFF
TRBD1 TRBJ2-7 NA TRBV29-1 TGCAGCGTTGGAGACAGGGGTAGAGTCTACGAGCAGTACTTC CSVGDRGRVYEQYF
NA TRBJ2-7 NA TRBV9 TGTGCCAGCAGCGTAGTTCAGGGCGAGCAGTACTTC CASSVVQGEQYF
NA TRBJ1-5 once TRBV6-1 TGTGCCAGCAGTGAAAGTCAGAATCAGCCCCAGCATTTT CASSESQNQPQHF
NA TRBJ1-1 NA TRBV5-4 TGTGCCAGCAGCTTCGGGGGGGTCACTGAAGCTTTCTTT CASSFGGVTEAFF
NA TRBJ2-3 NA TRBV5-1 TGCGCCAGCAGTATGGCTGGCACAGATACGCAGTATTTT CASSMAGTDTQYF
NA TRBJ1-5 NA TRBV27 TGTGCCAGCAGTTTTGGCAGTCTTCAGCCCCAGCATTTT CASSFGSLQPQHF
NA TRBJ2-2 NA TRBV4-3 TGCGCCAGCAGCCAGGGCGCGTCCACCGGGGAGCTGTTTTTT CASSQGASTGELFF
NA TRBJ2-3 NA TRBV5-4 TGTGCCAGCAGCACTGGAGGGTCTGGTAGGGATACGCAGTATTTT CASSTGGSGRDTQYF
TRBD1 TRBJ2-2 NA TRBV5-6 TGTGCCAGCAGCCGGACAGGGTCCGGGGAGCTGTTTTTT CASSRTGSGELFF
NA TRBJ1-5 NA TRBV7-8 TGTGCCAGCAGCTTAGGCAGGGGCAATCAGCCCCAGCATTTT CASSLGRGNQPQHF
TRBD1 TRBJ1-2 NA TRBV6-4 TGTGCCAGCAGTGACGTACCGGGACAGGGTCTTTCCGGCTACACCTTC CASSDVPGQGLSGYTF
NA TRBJ1-6 NA TRBV7-8 TGTGCCAGCTCTTCCGGCCTGACAGAACCCCTCCACTTT CASSSGLTEPLHF
TRBD1 TRBJ2-7 NA TRBV6-6 TGTGCCAGCCGGGGACAGGGGAAACACGAGCAGTACTTC CASRGQGKHEQYF
NA TRBJ2-5 NA TRBV4-1 TGCGCCAGCAGCCAAGTAAGAGGAGTTGGACAAGAGACCCAGTACTTC CASSQVRGVGQETQYF
TRBD1 TRBJ1-6 NA TRBV5-1 TGCGCCAGCAGCGCCGAAGGTGGACAGGGGTACGGTAATTCACCCCTCCACTTT CASSAEGGQGYGNSPLHF
NA TRBJ2-3 NA TRBV4-1 TGCGCCAGCAGCCAAGATAAGAGTCAAGATACGCAGTATTTT CASSQDKSQDTQYF
NA TRBJ1-1 NA TRBV19 TGTGCCAGTAGTGTCAGGGCAGGGATCATTTCCACTGAAGCTTTCTTT CASSVRAGIISTEAFF
TRBD1 TRBJ1-2 NA TRBV6-5 TGTGCCAGCAGAACTCTGGGACAGGGGACGTATGGCTACACCTTC CASRTLGQGTYGYTF
NA TRBJ2-2 NA TRBV10-1 TGCGCCAGCAAGATGGCAAACACCGGGGAGCTGTTTTTT CASKMANTGELFF
NA TRBJ2-2 NA TRBV19 TGTGCCAGTAGTATAGGCCTGGGGCAGTCCGGGGAGCTGTTTTTT CASSIGLGQSGELFF
NA TRBJ1-3 NA TRBV29-1 TGCAGCGTCCTAACGTCCAGAGGAGGAAACACCATATATTTT CSVLTSRGGNTIYF
NA TRBJ2-3 NA TRBV5-1 TGCGCCAGCAGCTTGCCAGGAGGGGGCACAGATACGCAGTATTTT CASSLPGGGTDTQYF
TRBD1 TRBJ2-5 NA TRBV19 TGTGCCAGTAGTACGGGACAGGGGCGGGGAGAGACCCAGTACTTC CASSTGQGRGETQYF
NA TRBJ1-4 NA TRBV9 TGTGCCAGCAGCGTAGGAGTCCAGGGTTGGACTAATGAAAAACTGTTTTTT CASSVGVQGWTNEKLFF
TRBD2 TRBJ2-1 NA TRBV11-2 TGTGCCAGCAGGCCCCCCGGGACTAGCTCCTACAATGAGCAGTTCTTC CASRPPGTSSYNEQFF
TRBD1 TRBJ2-3 NA TRBV5-8 TGTGCCAGCAGCTGGGACAGGGGGCGAGATACGCAGTATTTT CASSWDRGRDTQYF
TRBD1 TRBJ1-5 NA TRBV19 TGTGCCAGTAGTGGGGACAGGGGATTTCAGCCCCAGCATTTT CASSGDRGFQPQHF
NA TRBJ1-1 few TRBV30 TGTGCCTGGAGTGCAGGGATCGTCTCTGAAGCTTTCTTT CAWSAGIVSEAFF
TRBD2 TRBJ2-1 NA TRBV5-1 TGCGCCAGCAGCCTCGTGAGCGGGGCCCCCTACAATGAGCAGTTCTTC CASSLVSGAPYNEQFF
NA TRBJ2-3 NA TRBV9 TGTGCCAGCGGGATTGGGGGAGGAAGGGATGATACGCAGTATTTT CASGIGGGRDDTQYF
TRBD1 TRBJ2-7 once TRBV5-6 TGTGCCAGCAGCAACAGGGGCCACGAGCAGTACTTC CASSNRGHEQYF
TRBD1 TRBJ2-6 NA TRBV28 TGTGCCAGCAGTTTATTAAAAGGACAGGCCTACCCTGGGGCCAACGTCCTGACTTTC CASSLLKGQAYPGANVLTF
NA TRBJ1-2 NA TRBV20-1 TGCAGTGCCACCCTATACTATGGCTACACCTTC CSATLYYGYTF
NA TRBJ1-2 NA TRBV15 TGTGCCACCTCACCCGACAGTACTAACTATGGCTACACCTTC CATSPDSTNYGYTF
TRBD1 TRBJ2-2 NA TRBV6-4 TGTGCCAGCAGCACAGGGGTCACCGGGGAGCTGTTTTTT CASSTGVTGELFF
NA TRBJ1-5 NA TRBV28 TGTGCCAGCAGTTTGGCCGGGTCTAGCAATCAGCCCCAGCATTTT CASSLAGSSNQPQHF
NA TRBJ2-5 NA TRBV2 TGTGCCAGCAGTGAAAACGGGGGTGAGACCCAGTACTTC CASSENGGETQYF
TRBD1 TRBJ1-4 NA TRBV19 TGTGCCAGTAGTGTGAGGGGGGACAGAAATGAAAAACTGTTTTTT CASSVRGDRNEKLFF
TRBD1 TRBJ2-7 NA TRBV10-1 TGCGCCAGCAGTGAGGGACAGGGTGGCGAGCAGTACTTC CASSEGQGGEQYF
NA TRBJ2-5 once TRBV4-1 TGCGCCAGCAGCCAAGACTGGGCCCAAGAGACCCAGTACTTC CASSQDWAQETQYF
TRBD1 TRBJ1-5 NA TRBV7-2 TGTGCCAGCAGCTTAGCCGGGACAGGGGTTCTCAGTAGGCGGAATTATCAGCCCCAGCATTTT CASSLAGTGVLSRRNYQPQHF
TRBD1 TRBJ1-5 NA TRBV9 TGTGCCAGCAGCCCCGGGACAGGGAGCAATCAGCCCCAGCATTTT CASSPGTGSNQPQHF
TRBD1 TRBJ1-3 NA TRBV5-8 TGTGCCAGCAGCCAACGGACAGGGGGAAACACCATATATTTT CASSQRTGGNTIYF
TRBD2 TRBJ2-6 once TRBV5-5 TGTGCCAGCAGCTTCCCCGGGAGGGCTGGGGCCAACGTCCTGACTTTC CASSFPGRAGANVLTF
NA TRBJ1-4 NA TRBV7-9 TGTGCCAGCAGCTTAGCGCTGGGAGGGGCAAAACTGTTTTTT CASSLALGGAKLFF
TRBD2 TRBJ2-1 NA TRBV11-1 TGTGCCAGCACCTCGGGGGGGGTTCATTCCAATGAGCAGTTCTTC CASTSGGVHSNEQFF
TRBD2 TRBJ2-5 NA TRBV29-1 TGCAGCGCATCTTATAGCGGGGGCCCCTTTACTTACTTC CSASYSGGPFTYF